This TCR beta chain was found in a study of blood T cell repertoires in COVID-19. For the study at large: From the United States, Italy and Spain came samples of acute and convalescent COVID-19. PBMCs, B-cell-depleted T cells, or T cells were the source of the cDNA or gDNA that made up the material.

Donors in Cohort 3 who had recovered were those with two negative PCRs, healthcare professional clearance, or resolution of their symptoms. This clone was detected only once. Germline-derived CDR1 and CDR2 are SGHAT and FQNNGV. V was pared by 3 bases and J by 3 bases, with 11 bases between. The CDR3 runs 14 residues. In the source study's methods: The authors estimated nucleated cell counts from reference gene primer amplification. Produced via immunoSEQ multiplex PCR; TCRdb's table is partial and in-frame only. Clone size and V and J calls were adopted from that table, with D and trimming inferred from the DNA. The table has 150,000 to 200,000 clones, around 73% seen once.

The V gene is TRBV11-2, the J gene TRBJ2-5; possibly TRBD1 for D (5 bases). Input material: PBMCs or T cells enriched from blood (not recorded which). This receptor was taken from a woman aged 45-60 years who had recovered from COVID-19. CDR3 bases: TGTGCCAGCAGCTTGATGGCAGGGAAAGAGACCCAGTACTTC. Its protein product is CASSLMAGKETQYF.